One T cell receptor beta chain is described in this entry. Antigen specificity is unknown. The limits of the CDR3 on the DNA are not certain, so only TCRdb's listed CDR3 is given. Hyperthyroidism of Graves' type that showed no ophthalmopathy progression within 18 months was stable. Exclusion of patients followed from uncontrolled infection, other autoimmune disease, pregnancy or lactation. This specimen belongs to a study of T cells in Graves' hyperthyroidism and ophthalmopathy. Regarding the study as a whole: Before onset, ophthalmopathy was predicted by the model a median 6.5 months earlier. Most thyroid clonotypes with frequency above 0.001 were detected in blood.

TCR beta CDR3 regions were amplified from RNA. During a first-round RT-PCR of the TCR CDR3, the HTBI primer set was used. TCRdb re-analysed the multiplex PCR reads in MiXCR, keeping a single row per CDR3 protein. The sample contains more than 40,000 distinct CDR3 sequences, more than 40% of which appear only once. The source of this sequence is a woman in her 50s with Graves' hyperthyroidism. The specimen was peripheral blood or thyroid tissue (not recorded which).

This CDR3 is CSVEGRDYGYTFGSGTQYF. The rearrangement links TRBV29-1 to TRBJ2-5; the D call TRBD2 from the table was never checked on the DNA. Germline V CDR1 and CDR2: SQVTM, ANQGSEA. The CDR3 is 19 amino acids long, termini counted.